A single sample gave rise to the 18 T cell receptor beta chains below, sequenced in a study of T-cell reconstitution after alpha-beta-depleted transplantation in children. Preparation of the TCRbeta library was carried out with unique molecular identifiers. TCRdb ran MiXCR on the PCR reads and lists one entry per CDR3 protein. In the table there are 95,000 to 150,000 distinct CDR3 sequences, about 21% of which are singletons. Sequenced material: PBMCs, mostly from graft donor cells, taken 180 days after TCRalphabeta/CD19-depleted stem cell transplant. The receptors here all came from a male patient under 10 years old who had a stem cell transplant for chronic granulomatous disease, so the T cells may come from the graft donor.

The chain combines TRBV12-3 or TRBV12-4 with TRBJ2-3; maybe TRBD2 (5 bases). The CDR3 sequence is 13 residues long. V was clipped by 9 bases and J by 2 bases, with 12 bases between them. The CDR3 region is CASAHRDTDTQYF. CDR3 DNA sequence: TGTGCCAGTGCGCATCGGGACACAGATACGCAGTATTTT.

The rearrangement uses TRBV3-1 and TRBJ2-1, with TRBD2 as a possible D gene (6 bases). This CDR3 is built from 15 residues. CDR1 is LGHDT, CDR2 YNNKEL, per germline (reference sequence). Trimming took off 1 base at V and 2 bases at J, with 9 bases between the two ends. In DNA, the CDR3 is TGTGCCAGCAGCCAAGGACTAGTAGCCTACAATGAGCAGTTCTTC. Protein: CASSQGLVAYNEQFF.

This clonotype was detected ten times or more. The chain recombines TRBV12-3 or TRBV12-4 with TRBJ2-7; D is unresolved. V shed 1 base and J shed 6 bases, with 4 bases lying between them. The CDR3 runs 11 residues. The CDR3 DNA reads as TGTGCCAGCAGTTTAGGCGGCGAGCAGTACTTC. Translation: CASSLGGEQYF.

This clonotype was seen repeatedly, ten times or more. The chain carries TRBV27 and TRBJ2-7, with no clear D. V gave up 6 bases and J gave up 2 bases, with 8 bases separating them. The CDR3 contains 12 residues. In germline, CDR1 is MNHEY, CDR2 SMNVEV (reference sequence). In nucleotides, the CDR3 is TGTGCCAGCAGGACTCTCACCTACGAGCAGTACTTC. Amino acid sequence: CASRTLTYEQYF.

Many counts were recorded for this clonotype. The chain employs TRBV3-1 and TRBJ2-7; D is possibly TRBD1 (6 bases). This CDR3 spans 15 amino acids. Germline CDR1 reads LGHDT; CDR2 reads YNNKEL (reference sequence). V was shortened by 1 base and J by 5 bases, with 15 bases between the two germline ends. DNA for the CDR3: TGTGCCAGCAGCCAAGGTCCAGGGGTTCGGAACGAGCAGTACTTC. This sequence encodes CASSQGPGVRNEQYF.

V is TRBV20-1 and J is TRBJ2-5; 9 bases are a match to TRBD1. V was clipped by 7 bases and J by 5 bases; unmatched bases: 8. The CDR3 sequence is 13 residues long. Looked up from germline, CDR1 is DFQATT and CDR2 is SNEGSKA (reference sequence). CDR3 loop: CSVQGQGWETQYF. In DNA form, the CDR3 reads TGCAGTGTCCAGGGACAGGGTTGGGAGACCCAGTACTTC.

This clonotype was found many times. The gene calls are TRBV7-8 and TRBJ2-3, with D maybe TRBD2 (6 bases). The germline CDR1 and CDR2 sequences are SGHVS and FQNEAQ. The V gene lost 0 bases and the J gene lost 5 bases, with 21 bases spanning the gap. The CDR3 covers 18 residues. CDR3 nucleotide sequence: TGTGCCAGCAGCTTAGCGAGGGGCCTTGCGGGAACGGGAGATACGCAGTATTTT. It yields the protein CASSLARGLAGTGDTQYF.

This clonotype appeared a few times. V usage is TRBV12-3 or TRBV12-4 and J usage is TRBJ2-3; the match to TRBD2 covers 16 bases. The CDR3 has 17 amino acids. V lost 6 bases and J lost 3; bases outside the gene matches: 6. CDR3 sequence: CASRGTSGGASTDTQYF. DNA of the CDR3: TGTGCCAGCAGAGGGACTAGCGGGGGGGCCTCGACAGATACGCAGTATTTT.

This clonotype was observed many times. This CDR3 is CSVVATVNYGYTF. The CDR3 region has the DNA TGCAGCGTTGTGGCCACCGTTAACTATGGCTACACCTTC. The chain couples TRBV29-1 to TRBJ1-2, with D unclear. CDR1 and CDR2 (germline): SQVTM, ANQGSEA. The CDR3 extends over 13 amino acids. Between the trimmed V and J ends, which lost 4 bases and 1 base, there was a span of 10 bases. The variable domain in full, with the rest retrieved from reference TRBV29-1 and TRBJ1-2, is SAVISQKPSRDICQRGTSLTIQCQVDSQVTMMFWYRQQPGQSLTLIATANQGSEATYESGFVIDKFPISRPNLTFSTLTVSNMSPEDSSIYLCSVVATVNYGYTFGSGTRLTVV.

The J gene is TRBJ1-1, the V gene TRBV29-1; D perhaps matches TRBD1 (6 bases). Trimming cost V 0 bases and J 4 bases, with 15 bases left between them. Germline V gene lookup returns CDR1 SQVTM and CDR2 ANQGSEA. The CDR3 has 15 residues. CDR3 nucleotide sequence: TGCAGCGTTGAAGATCTGGGGGGGGCGAGCACTGAAGCTTTCTTT. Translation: CSVEDLGGASTEAFF.

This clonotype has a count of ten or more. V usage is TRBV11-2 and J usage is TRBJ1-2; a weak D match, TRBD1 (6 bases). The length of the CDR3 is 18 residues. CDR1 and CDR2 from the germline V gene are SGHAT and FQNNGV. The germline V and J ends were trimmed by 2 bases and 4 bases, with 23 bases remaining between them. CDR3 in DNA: TGTGCCAGCAGCTTACGGGGCGGGGGGCTAATGACCTTCTATGGCTACACCTTC. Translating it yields CASSLRGGGLMTFYGYTF.

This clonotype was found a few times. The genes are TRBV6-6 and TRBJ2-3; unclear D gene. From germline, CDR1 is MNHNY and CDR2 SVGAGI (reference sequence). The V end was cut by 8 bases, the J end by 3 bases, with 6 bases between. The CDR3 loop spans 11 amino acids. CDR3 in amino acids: CASWDTDTQYF. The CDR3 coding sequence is TGTGCCAGCTGGGATACAGATACGCAGTATTTT.

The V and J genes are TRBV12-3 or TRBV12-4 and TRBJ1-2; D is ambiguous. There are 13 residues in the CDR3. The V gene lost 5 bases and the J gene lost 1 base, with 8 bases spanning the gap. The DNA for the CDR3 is TGTGCCAGCAGTCCGGACGGTAACTATGGCTACACCTTC. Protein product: CASSPDGNYGYTF.

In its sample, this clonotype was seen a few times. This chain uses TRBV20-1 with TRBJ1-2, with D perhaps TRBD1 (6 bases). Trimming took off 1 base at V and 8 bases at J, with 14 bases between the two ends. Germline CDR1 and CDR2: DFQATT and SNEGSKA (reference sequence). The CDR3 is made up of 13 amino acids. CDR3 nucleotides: TGCAGTGCTAGAGCCCAAGTTGGGACAGGCTACACCTTC. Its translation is CSARAQVGTGYTF.

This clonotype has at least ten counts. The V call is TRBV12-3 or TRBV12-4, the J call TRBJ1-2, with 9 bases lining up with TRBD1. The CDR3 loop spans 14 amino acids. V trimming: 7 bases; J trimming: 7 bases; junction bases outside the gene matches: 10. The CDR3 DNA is TGTGCCAGCAAAGAAGACAGGGGGATTTCTGGCTACACCTTC. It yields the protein CASKEDRGISGYTF.

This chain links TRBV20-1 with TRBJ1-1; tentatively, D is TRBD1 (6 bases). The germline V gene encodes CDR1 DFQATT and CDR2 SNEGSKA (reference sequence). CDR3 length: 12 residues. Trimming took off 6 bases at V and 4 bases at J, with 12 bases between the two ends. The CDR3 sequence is CSAARGATEAFF. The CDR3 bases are TGCAGTGCCGCTCGGGGGGCCACTGAAGCTTTCTTT.

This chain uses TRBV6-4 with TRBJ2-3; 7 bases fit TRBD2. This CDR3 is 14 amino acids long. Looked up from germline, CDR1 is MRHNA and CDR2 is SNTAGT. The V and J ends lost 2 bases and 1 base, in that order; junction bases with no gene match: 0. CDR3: CASSDTSGTDTQYF. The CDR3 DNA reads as TGTGCCAGCAGTGACACTAGCGGCACAGATACGCAGTATTTT.

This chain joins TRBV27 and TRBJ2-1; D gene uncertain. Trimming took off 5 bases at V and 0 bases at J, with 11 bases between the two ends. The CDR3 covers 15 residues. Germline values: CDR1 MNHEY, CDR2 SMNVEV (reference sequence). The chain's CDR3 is CASSDTSSSYNEQFF. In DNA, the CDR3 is TGTGCCAGCAGTGACACATCAAGCTCCTACAATGAGCAGTTCTTC.